One sample yielded the 24 T cell receptor beta chains listed below, sequenced in a study of blood T cells in healthy people across ages. A second roughly 7 to 12 cycle PCR used barcoded and J-beta primers. TCRdb re-called the 5' RACE reads with MiXCR, one entry per CDR3 protein. Among 1.5 million to 2 million distinct CDR3 sequences, about 49% were seen once, and the ten largest hold over 2%. Sequencing was done on a sample of blood. The source is a middle-aged woman in good health.

The V call is TRBV4-3, the J call TRBJ1-2; perhaps TRBD1 as D (5 bases). V shed 4 bases and J shed 6 bases, with 15 bases lying between them. The V gene's germline CDR1 is LGHNA and CDR2 YSLEER. The CDR3 has 14 amino acids. CDR3 in amino acids: CASSLSRMGDGYTF. The CDR3 coding sequence is TGCGCCAGCAGCCTTTCGAGGATGGGGGATGGCTACACCTTC.

This chain links TRBV6-2 or TRBV6-3 with TRBJ1-5; possible D gene TRBD1, 5 bases. Trimming removed 7 bases at V and 6 bases at J, with 16 bases between. The V gene's germline CDR1 is MNHEY and CDR2 SVGEGT. This CDR3 has 14 amino acids. The CDR3 nucleotides read TGTGCCAGCAACACCCGGGGGAATTCTCAGCCCCAGCATTTT. Residues: CASNTRGNSQPQHF.

This clonotype was counted a single time. The V call is TRBV4-2, the J call TRBJ2-7; a weak D match, TRBD2 (7 bases). Germline values: CDR1 LGHNA, CDR2 YNFKEQ. CDR3 size: 16 residues. V lost 0 bases and J 2 bases, leaving 14 bases between the germline ends. CDR3 DNA: TGTGCCAGCAGCCAAGAGGAGGGGGGGGTAACCTACGAGCAGTACTTC. Amino acids: CASSQEEGGVTYEQYF.

This chain connects TRBV2 to TRBJ2-3, with D perhaps given as TRBD1 or TRBD2 (6 bases each). The germline V gene encodes CDR1 SNHLY and CDR2 FYNNEI. The germline V and J ends were trimmed by 6 bases and 0 bases, with 25 bases remaining between them. CDR3 size: 19 residues. This CDR3 reads CASRRGEVGITTSTDTQYF. In nucleotides, the CDR3 is TGTGCCAGCAGGAGGGGGGAGGTCGGGATCACGACTAGCACAGATACGCAGTATTTT.

This clonotype was observed a handful of times. This rearrangement joins TRBV12-3 or TRBV12-4 to TRBJ2-5; 7 bases line up with TRBD2. Trimming cost V 3 bases and J 5 bases; bases outside gene matches: 9. The CDR3 loop spans 15 amino acids. The DNA of the CDR3 is TGTGCCAGCAGTTTTGGCGGGGGACCCCCCGAGACCCAGTACTTC. This encodes CASSFGGGPPETQYF.

This clonotype was detected only a few times. The rearrangement uses TRBV28 and TRBJ2-4; TRBD1 aligns across 8 bases. Trimming removed 2 bases from V and 2 bases from J; junction bases left unmatched: 8. The germline V gene has CDR1 MDHEN and CDR2 SYDVKM. The CDR3 has 17 residues. The CDR3 region has the DNA TGTGCCAGCAGTTTAGGCAGCCAGGGGGCTTCCAAAAACATTCAGTACTTC. Translation gives CASSLGSQGASKNIQYF.

This clonotype was detected a few times. The chain couples TRBV24-1 to TRBJ2-3, with no clear D. Trimming pared 6 bases from V and 4 bases from J, leaving 10 bases between. This CDR3 has 13 amino acids. Germline values: CDR1 KGHDR, CDR2 SFDVKD. CDR3 amino acids: CATSNHRADTQYF. The CDR3 nucleotides read TGTGCCACCAGTAATCACCGGGCAGATACGCAGTATTTT.

Concerning this clonotype itself: Possible read error: a much larger clone is one base away. This chain uses TRBV29-1 with TRBJ2-3; unclear D gene. This CDR3 comprises 15 residues. In germline, CDR1 is SQVTM, CDR2 ANQGSEA. CDR3 residues: CSVEEGAFLTETQYF. CDR3 DNA: TGCAGCGTTGAAGAAGGAGCCTTCCTCACAGAGACGCAGTATTTT.

The chain carries TRBV6-2 or TRBV6-3 and TRBJ2-7, with D tentatively TRBD1 (6 bases). There are 16 residues in the CDR3. Germline CDR1 reads MNHEY; CDR2 reads SVGEGT. The V end was cut by 2 bases, the J end by 6 bases, with 20 bases between. CDR3 amino acids: CASSYLVRDTACEQYF. The CDR3 DNA reads TGTGCCAGCAGTTACCTGGTCCGGGACACGGCCTGCGAGCAGTACTTC.

The rearrangement links TRBV2 to TRBJ2-7; 14 bases are a match to TRBD2. There are 16 residues in the CDR3. Germline V gene data show CDR1 as SNHLY and CDR2 as FYNNEI. Unmatched junction bases numbered 8, after V lost 6 bases and J lost 4 bases. The CDR3 here is CASSDGTSGGGYEQYF. The CDR3 nucleotides read TGTGCCAGCAGCGACGGGACTAGCGGGGGTGGTTACGAGCAGTACTTC.

This clonotype has only a few counts. This chain joins TRBV10-3 and TRBJ2-5; D is possibly TRBD2 (6 bases). Trimming took 5 bases from V and 3 from J, leaving 16 bases between them. The CDR3 consists of 15 residues. Per the germline V gene, CDR1 is ENHRY and CDR2 is SYGVKD. The CDR3 spells CAISRAGPRKETQYF. Written as DNA, the CDR3 is TGTGCCATCAGTAGGGCGGGGCCCCGTAAAGAGACCCAGTACTTC.

This chain uses TRBV6-5 with TRBJ2-2; no clear D gene. In germline, CDR1 is MNHEY, CDR2 SVGAGI. The V gene lost 4 bases and the J gene lost 6 bases, with 12 bases spanning the gap. The CDR3 totals 14 residues. DNA of the CDR3: TGTGCCAGCAGTTCGAATAGTGGCGCCGGGGAGCTGTTTTTT. This gives the protein CASSSNSGAGELFF.

In this sample, this clonotype turned up a few times. CDR3 nucleotides: TGTGCCAGCAGTGAATTTCTTAGCGGGGATAGCTCCTACAATGAGCAGTTCTTC. Its translation is CASSEFLSGDSSYNEQFF. The gene calls are TRBV25-1 and TRBJ2-1; 8 bases line up with TRBD2. J gave up 0 bases and V 1 base, and 8 bases lay outside the gene matches. CDR1 MGHDK and CDR2 SYGVNS come from the germline V gene. The CDR3 length is 18 residues.

The chain links TRBV20-1 to TRBJ1-2; D remains ambiguous. V lost 6 bases, J lost 8 bases, and 16 bases lay in between. This CDR3 is 12 amino acids long. CDR1 is DFQATT, CDR2 SNEGSKA, per germline (reference sequence). The CDR3 region has the DNA TGCAGTGCGATAGACGGGGATGGCGGCTACACCTTC. This gives the protein CSAIDGDGGYTF.

A note on this clonotype: A read error may produce the germline difference seen at one junction end. The chain combines TRBV20-1 with TRBJ2-1; TRBD2 matches at 9 bases. CDR1 DFQATT and CDR2 SNEGSKA come from the germline V gene (reference sequence). This CDR3 contains 15 residues. CDR3 coding DNA: TGCAGTGCTAGTAGGTTGGCGGGGGGGAACAACGAGCAGTTCTTC. This encodes CSASRLAGGNNEQFF.

This clonotype appeared once. The chain links TRBV20-1 to TRBJ1-6; perhaps TRBD1 as D (5 bases). This CDR3 contains 14 residues. V lost 4 bases, J lost 2 bases, and 9 bases lay in between. Germline V gives CDR1 DFQATT, CDR2 SNEGSKA (reference sequence). Written as DNA, the CDR3 is TGCAGTGCTAAAGAGGGACCCTATAATTCACCCCTCCACTTT. This translates into CSAKEGPYNSPLHF.

This sequence joins TRBV5-1 and TRBJ2-3, with no clear D. CDR3 size: 13 residues. The germline V gene encodes CDR1 SGHRS and CDR2 YFSETQ. Trimming cost V 0 bases and J 9 bases, with 11 bases left between them. Here the CDR3 reads CASSLAGQQTQYF. CDR3 DNA sequence: TGCGCCAGCAGCTTGGCCGGGCAGCAGACGCAGTATTTT.

The J gene is TRBJ1-5, the V gene TRBV20-1; no reliable D call. The CDR3 runs to 13 residues. CDR1 is DFQATT and CDR2 is SNEGSKA in the germline V gene (reference sequence). V lost 5 bases, J lost 2 bases, and 10 bases lay in between. CDR3 DNA: TGCAGTGCTCTAGACCTTCGCAATCAGCCCCAGCATTTT. This translates into CSALDLRNQPQHF.

The genes are TRBV20-1 and TRBJ2-5; no reliable D call. From germline, CDR1 is DFQATT and CDR2 SNEGSKA (reference sequence). This CDR3 has 13 amino acids. V lost 1 base and J lost 5, with 11 bases in between. CDR3 amino acids: CSARGPSPETQYF. The CDR3, as DNA: TGCAGTGCTAGAGGCCCTAGTCCGGAGACCCAGTACTTC.

The chain joins TRBV12-3 or TRBV12-4 to TRBJ2-6, with a tentative D call TRBD2 (5 bases). Trimming shortened V by 6 bases and J by 4 bases, and 13 bases separated the two germline ends. The CDR3 loop spans 15 amino acids. CDR3 region: CASSSLAGGANVLTF. CDR3 sequence (DNA): TGTGCCAGCAGCTCCCTCGCGGGCGGGGCCAACGTCCTGACTTTC.

The rearrangement joins TRBV5-6 to TRBJ2-1; 8 positions match TRBD1. V lost 7 bases, J lost 13 bases, and 10 bases stayed unmatched. This CDR3 has 12 residues. Germline V CDR1 and CDR2: SGHDT, YYEEEE. CDR3 in amino acids: CASGTGQAVQFF. In DNA, the CDR3 is TGTGCCAGCGGGACAGGCCAGGCTGTACAGTTCTTC.

This clonotype was found a few times. The chain uses TRBV29-1 and TRBJ2-7, with a weak D call TRBD1 (7 bases). Trimming removed 7 bases from V and 0 bases from J, with 16 bases in between. Germline V lookup: CDR1 SQVTM, CDR2 ANQGSEA. The length of the CDR3 is 14 residues. For the CDR3, the DNA is TGCAGCGCAAGGAGGGACAGAAGCTCCTACGAGCAGTACTTC. This encodes CSARRDRSSYEQYF.

This clonotype has a handful of counts. This chain connects TRBV28 to TRBJ2-5; D may be TRBD2 (6 bases). The germline CDR1 and CDR2 sequences are MDHEN and SYDVKM. V lost 2 bases to trimming and J lost 0 bases, with 16 bases between them. The CDR3 runs 17 residues. The CDR3 DNA reads TGTGCCAGCAGTTTAATTTCCGCCAGGAGGGACCAAGAGACCCAGTACTTC. Translation gives CASSLISARRDQETQYF. The whole variable domain, remainder taken from reference TRBV28 and TRBJ2-5, is DVKVTQSSRYLVKRTGEKVFLECVQDMDHENMFWYRQDPGLGLRLIYFSYDVKMKEKGDIPEGYSVSREKKERFSLILESASTNQTSMYLCASSLISARRDQETQYFGPGTRLLVL.

This clonotype has just a few counts. The chain links TRBV20-1 to TRBJ1-2; TRBD1 aligns across 9 bases. Germline-derived CDR1 and CDR2 are DFQATT and SNEGSKA (reference sequence). The CDR3 is made up of 17 amino acids. The junction had 9 bases not matched to a gene; V was cut back by 1 base and J by 0 bases. The CDR3 DNA sequence: TGCAGTGCTAGAGTACTCGGGACAGGGAGGGCTAACTATGGCTACACCTTC. It specifies CSARVLGTGRANYGYTF.